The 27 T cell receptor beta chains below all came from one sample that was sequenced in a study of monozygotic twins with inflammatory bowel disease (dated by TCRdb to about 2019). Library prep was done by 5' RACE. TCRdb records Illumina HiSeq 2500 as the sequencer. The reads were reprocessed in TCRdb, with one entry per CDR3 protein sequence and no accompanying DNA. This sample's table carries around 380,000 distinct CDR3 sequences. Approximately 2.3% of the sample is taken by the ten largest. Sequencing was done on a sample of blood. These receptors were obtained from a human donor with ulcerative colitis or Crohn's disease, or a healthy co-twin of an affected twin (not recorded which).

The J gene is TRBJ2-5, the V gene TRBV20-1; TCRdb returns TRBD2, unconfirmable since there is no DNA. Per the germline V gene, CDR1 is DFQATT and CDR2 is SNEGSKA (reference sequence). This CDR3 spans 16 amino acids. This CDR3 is CSARDPAGGLMETQYF.

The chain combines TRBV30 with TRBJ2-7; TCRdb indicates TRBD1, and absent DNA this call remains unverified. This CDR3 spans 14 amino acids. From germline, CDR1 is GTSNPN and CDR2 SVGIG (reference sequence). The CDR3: CAWSVDRIIGEQYF. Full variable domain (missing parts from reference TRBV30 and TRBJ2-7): SQTIHQWPATLVQPVGSPLSLECTVEGTSNPNLYWYRQAAGRGLQLLFYSVGIGQISSEVPQNLSASRPQDRQFILSSKKLLLSDSGFYLCAWSVDRIIGEQYFGPGTRLTVT.

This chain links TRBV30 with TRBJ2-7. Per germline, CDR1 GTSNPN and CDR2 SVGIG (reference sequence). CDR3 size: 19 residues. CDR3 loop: CAWSVTLILGIGFPHEQYF.

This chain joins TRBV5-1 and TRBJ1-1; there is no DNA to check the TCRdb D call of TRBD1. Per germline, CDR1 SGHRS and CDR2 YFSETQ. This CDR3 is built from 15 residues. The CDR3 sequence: CASSLTGQLNTEAFF. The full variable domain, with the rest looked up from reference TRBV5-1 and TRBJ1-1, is KAGVTQTPRYLIKTRGQQVTLSCSPISGHRSVSWYQQTPGQGLQFLFEYFSETQRNKGNFPGRFSGRQFSNSRSEMNVSTLELGDSALYLCASSLTGQLNTEAFFGQGTRLTVV.

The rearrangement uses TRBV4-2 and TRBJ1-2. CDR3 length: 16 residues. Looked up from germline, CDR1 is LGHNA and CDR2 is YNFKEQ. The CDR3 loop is CASSPEGRGSFYGYTF.

This CDR3 is CASSLTTANTIYF. This chain uses TRBV7-8 with TRBJ1-3. This CDR3 comprises 13 residues. Germline V CDR1 and CDR2: SGHVS, FQNEAQ. Combining the CDR3 with reference TRBV7-8 and TRBJ1-3 gives the whole variable domain GAGVSQSPRYKVAKRGQDVALRCDPISGHVSLFWYQQALGQGPEFLTYFQNEAQLDKSGLPSDRFFAERPEGSVSTLKIQRTQQEDSAVYLCASSLTTANTIYFGEGSWLTVV.

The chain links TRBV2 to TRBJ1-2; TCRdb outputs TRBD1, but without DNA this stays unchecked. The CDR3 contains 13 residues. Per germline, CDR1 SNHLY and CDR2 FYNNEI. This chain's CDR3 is CASPTARAYGYTF.

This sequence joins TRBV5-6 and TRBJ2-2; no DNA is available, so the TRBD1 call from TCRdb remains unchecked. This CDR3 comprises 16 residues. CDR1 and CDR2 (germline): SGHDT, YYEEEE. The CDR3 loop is CASSPGQMGNTGELFF.

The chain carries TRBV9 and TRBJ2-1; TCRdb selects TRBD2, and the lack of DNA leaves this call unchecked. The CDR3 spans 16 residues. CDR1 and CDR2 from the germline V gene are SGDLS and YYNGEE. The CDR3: CASSVGGLAGVSEQFF.

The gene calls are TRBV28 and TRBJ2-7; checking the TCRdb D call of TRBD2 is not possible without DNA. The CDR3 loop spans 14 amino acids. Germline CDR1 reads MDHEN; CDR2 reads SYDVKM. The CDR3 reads CASSSTTRSREQYF.

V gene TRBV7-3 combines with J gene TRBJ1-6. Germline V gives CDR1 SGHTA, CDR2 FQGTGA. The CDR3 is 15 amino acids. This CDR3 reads CASSQAGRDNSPLHF. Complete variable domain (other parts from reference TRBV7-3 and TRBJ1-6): GAGVSQTPSNKVTEKGKYVELRCDPISGHTALYWYRQSLGQGPEFLIYFQGTGAADDSGLPNDRFFAVRPEGSVSTLKIQRTERGDSAVYLCASSQAGRDNSPLHFGNGTRLTVT.

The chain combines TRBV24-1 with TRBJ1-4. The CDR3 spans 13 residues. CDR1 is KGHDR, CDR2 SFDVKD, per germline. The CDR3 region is CATSAVGGEKLFF.

Here the CDR3 reads CASSSQEGGLYF. This chain connects TRBV7-9 to TRBJ2-5; with no DNA, the TCRdb D assignment of TRBD1 cannot be verified. The CDR3 loop spans 12 amino acids. Per the germline V gene, CDR1 is SEHNR and CDR2 is FQNEAQ (reference sequence).

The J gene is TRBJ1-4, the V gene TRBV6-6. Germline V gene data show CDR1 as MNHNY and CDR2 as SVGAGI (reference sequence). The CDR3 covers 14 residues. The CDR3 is CASSPKGPNEKLFF.

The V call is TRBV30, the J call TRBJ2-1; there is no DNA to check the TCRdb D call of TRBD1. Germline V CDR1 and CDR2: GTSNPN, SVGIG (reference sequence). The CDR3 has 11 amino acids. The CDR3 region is CAWSRVDEQFF.

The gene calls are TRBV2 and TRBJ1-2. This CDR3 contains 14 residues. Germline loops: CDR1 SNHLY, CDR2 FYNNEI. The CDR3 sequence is CASSPPGPGGVYTF.

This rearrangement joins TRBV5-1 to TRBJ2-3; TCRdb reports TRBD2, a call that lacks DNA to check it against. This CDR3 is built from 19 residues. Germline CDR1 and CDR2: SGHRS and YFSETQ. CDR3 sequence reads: CASSLHLWTSGGAPDTQYF.

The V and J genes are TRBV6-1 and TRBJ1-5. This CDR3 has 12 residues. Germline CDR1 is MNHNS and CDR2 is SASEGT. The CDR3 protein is CASLDSNQPQHF.

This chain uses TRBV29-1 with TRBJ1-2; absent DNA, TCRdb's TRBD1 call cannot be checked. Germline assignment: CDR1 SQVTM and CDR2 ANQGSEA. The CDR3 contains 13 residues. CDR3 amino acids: CSVGGGAGYGYTF. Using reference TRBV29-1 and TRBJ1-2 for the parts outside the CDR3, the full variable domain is SAVISQKPSRDICQRGTSLTIQCQVDSQVTMMFWYRQQPGQSLTLIATANQGSEATYESGFVIDKFPISRPNLTFSTLTVSNMSPEDSSIYLCSVGGGAGYGYTFGSGTRLTVV.

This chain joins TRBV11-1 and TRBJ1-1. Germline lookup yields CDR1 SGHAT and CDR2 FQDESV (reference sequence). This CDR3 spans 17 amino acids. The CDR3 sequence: CASSPYSSGPGNTEAFF.

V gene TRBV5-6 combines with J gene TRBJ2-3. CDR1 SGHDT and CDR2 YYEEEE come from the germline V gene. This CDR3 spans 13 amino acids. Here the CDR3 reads CASSFERADTQYF.

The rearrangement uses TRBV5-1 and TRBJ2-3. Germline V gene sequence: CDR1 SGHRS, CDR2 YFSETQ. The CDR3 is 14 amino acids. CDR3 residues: CASSFSTSTDTQYF.

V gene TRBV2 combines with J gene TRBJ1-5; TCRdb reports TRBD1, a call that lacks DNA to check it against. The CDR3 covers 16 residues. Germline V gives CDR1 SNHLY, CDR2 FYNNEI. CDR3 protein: CASSASPPATNQPQHF.

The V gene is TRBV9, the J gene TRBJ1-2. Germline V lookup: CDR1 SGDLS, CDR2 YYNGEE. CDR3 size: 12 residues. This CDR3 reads CASSVDDYGYTF. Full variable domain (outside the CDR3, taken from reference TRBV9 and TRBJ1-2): DSGVTQTPKHLITATGQRVTLRCSPRSGDLSVYWYQQSLDQGLQFLIQYYNGEERAKGNILERFSAQQFPDLHSELNLSSLELGDSALYFCASSVDDYGYTFGSGTRLTVV.

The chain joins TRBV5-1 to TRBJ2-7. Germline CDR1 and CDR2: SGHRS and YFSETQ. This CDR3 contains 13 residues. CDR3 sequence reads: CASTPFGLYEQYF.

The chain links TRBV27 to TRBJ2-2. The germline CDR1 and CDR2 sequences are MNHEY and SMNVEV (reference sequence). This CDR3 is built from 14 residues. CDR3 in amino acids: CASSLKSSAGELFF.

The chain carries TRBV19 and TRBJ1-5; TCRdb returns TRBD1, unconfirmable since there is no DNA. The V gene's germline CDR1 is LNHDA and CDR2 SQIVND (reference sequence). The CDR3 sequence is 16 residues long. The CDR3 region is CASSMFRDSSNQPQHF.